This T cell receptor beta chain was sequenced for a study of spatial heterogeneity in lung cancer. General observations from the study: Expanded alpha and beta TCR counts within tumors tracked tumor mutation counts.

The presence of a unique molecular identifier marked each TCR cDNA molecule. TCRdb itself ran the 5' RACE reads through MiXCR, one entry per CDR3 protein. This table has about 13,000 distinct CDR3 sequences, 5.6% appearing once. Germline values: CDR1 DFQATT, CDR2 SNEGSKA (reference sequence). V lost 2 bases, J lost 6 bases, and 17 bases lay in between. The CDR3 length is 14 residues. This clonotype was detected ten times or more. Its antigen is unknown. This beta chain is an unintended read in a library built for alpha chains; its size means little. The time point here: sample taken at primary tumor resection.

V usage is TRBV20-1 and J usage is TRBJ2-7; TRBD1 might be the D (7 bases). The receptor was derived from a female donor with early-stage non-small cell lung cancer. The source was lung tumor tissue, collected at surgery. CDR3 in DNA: TGCAGTGCTAGAAGGGAGGACAGGACCTCCGAGCAGTACTTC. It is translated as CSARREDRTSEQYF.